One sample yielded the 25 T cell receptor beta chains listed below, sequenced in a study of Graves' ophthalmopathy and Graves' hyperthyroidism. For repertoire sequencing, the TCR beta CDR3 regions were amplified from RNA transcripts. HTBI primers were used in a first-round RT-PCR, which preceded a second-round multiplex PCR. TCRdb recomputed calls from the multiplex PCR reads with MiXCR, one row per CDR3 protein. The table lists roughly 480,000 distinct CDR3 sequences, under 15% of them singletons. Sequencing was done on a sample of blood. These TCRs come from a woman under 40 with Graves' ophthalmopathy.

This clonotype was seen ten or more times. The chain recombines TRBV30 with TRBJ2-7; D possibly uses TRBD1 or TRBD2 (5 bases each). In germline, CDR1 is GTSNPN, CDR2 SVGIG (reference sequence). V lost 7 bases, J lost 2 bases, and 12 bases lay in between. The CDR3 has 12 amino acids. The CDR3 DNA is TGTGCCTCCGCCTGGGACCCCTACGAGCAGTACTTC. This translates into CASAWDPYEQYF.

This clonotype has at least ten counts. This chain connects TRBV7-9 to TRBJ1-2; possibly TRBD1 for D (6 bases). Trimming took off 3 bases at V and 5 bases at J, with 10 bases between the two ends. The CDR3 covers 13 residues. Germline lookup yields CDR1 SEHNR and CDR2 FQNEAQ (reference sequence). The CDR3: CASSLGAGYGYTF. The CDR3 region has the DNA TGTGCCAGCAGCTTGGGGGCGGGGTATGGCTACACCTTC.

The rearrangement joins TRBV12-3 or TRBV12-4 to TRBJ1-2, with D unclear. The CDR3 runs 14 residues. Trimming shortened V by 1 base and J by 8 bases, and 14 bases separated the two germline ends. The CDR3 loop is CASSLGFRVSGYTF. The CDR3 DNA sequence: TGTGCCAGCAGTTTAGGATTTCGGGTTAGCGGCTACACCTTC.

The sample holds many counts of this clonotype. The CDR3 DNA reads TGTGCCATCAGTGAGGAGACTAAGAACACCGGGGAGCTGTTTTTT. It encodes CAISEETKNTGELFF. This chain connects TRBV10-3 to TRBJ2-2; possible D gene TRBD2, 5 bases. CDR3 length: 15 amino acids. CDR1 ENHRY and CDR2 SYGVKD come from the germline V gene. V lost 2 bases to trimming and J lost 1 base, with 8 bases between them.

This clonotype was observed many times. The rearrangement joins TRBV4-2 to TRBJ2-2; 9 bases map to TRBD2. The CDR3 is 16 residues long. V lost 3 bases to trimming and J lost 4 bases; unmatched junction nucleotides: 6. CDR1 LGHNA and CDR2 YNFKEQ come from the germline V gene. The CDR3 DNA sequence: TGTGCCAGCAGCCAGCGTGCTAGCGGGACCACCGGGGAGCTGTTTTTT. Its protein is CASSQRASGTTGELFF.

This chain connects TRBV12-3 or TRBV12-4 to TRBJ1-1; maybe TRBD1 (6 bases). Trimming pared 5 bases from V and 10 bases from J, leaving 11 bases between. The CDR3 is made up of 11 amino acids. The CDR3 loop reads CASSPGHGAFF. CDR3 coding DNA: TGTGCCAGCAGTCCGGGACATGGAGCTTTCTTT.

This clonotype was seen at least ten times. V is TRBV7-9 and J is TRBJ2-6; no reliable D call. V was trimmed by 2 bases and J by 0 bases, leaving 5 bases between them. Germline V gene sequence: CDR1 SEHNR, CDR2 FQNEAQ (reference sequence). CDR3 size: 15 residues. Written as DNA, the CDR3 is TGTGCCAGCAGCTTATCAGTCTCTGGGGCCAACGTCCTGACTTTC. It translates to CASSLSVSGANVLTF.

This clonotype was counted ten times or more. The chain combines TRBV18 with TRBJ1-5, with no clear D. V lost 2 bases to trimming and J lost 1 base, with 3 bases between them. Germline CDR1 is KGHSH and CDR2 is LQKENI. This CDR3 is built from 13 residues. CDR3 sequence: CASSPVSNQPQHF. CDR3 sequence (DNA): TGTGCCAGCTCACCAGTGAGCAATCAGCCCCAGCATTTT.

At least ten counts were recorded for this clonotype. CDR3 DNA sequence: TGTGCCAGCAGTCCCCGGGCAGGGCACTATGGCTACACCTTC. Translated, it gives CASSPRAGHYGYTF. The V gene is TRBV12-3 or TRBV12-4, the J gene TRBJ1-2; tentative D call: TRBD1 (5 bases). The V end was cut by 5 bases, the J end by 3 bases, with 13 bases between. The CDR3 is made up of 14 amino acids.

This clonotype was seen ten or more times. The chain has TRBV28 and TRBJ1-5; tentative D call: TRBD1 (5 bases). V shed 1 base and J shed 0 bases, with 13 bases lying between them. The CDR3 is made up of 17 amino acids. The germline V gene encodes CDR1 MDHEN and CDR2 SYDVKM. This chain's CDR3 is CASSLFGAVVSNQPQHF. The CDR3 coding sequence is TGTGCCAGCAGTTTATTCGGGGCCGTAGTTAGCAATCAGCCCCAGCATTTT.

V gene TRBV7-9 combines with J gene TRBJ1-1; the D gene is possibly TRBD1 (6 bases). V dropped 6 bases and J dropped 3 bases, with 17 bases sitting between them. The CDR3 runs 15 residues. The germline CDR1 and CDR2 sequences are SEHNR and FQNEAQ (reference sequence). The CDR3 DNA follows: TGTGCCAGCAGGTCCCGGGACAAGGCCCACACTGAAGCTTTCTTT. Translation: CASRSRDKAHTEAFF.

The table lists this clonotype with many counts. The CDR3 coding sequence is TGTGCCTGGAGCCGTCCCGGCACTGAAGCTTTCTTT. This sequence encodes CAWSRPGTEAFF. This rearrangement joins TRBV30 to TRBJ1-1; no definite D call. The V and J ends lost 3 bases and 4 bases respectively, with 9 bases between them. Per germline, CDR1 GTSNPN and CDR2 SVGIG (reference sequence). This CDR3 contains 12 residues.

This clonotype was observed many times. The genes are TRBV6-5 and TRBJ1-1; D possibly corresponds to TRBD1 (5 bases). Germline values: CDR1 MNHEY, CDR2 SVGAGI. The V end was cut by 4 bases, the J end by 3 bases, with 21 bases between. The CDR3 contains 17 residues. The CDR3 DNA reads TGTGCCAGCAGTTTTTCGACAGACCTCATCCGGGACACTGAAGCTTTCTTT. Translated, it gives CASSFSTDLIRDTEAFF.

This clonotype was seen many times. V usage is TRBV20-1 and J usage is TRBJ2-7; D may be TRBD2 (5 bases). V lost 1 base and J lost 3, with 13 bases in between. Germline V gene sequence: CDR1 DFQATT, CDR2 SNEGSKA (reference sequence). The CDR3 totals 14 residues. The CDR3 DNA is TGCAGTGCTAGAGGGGCCCAGACTATCTACGAGCAGTACTTC. Translating it yields CSARGAQTIYEQYF.

This clonotype was observed many times. V usage is TRBV28 and J usage is TRBJ2-7; possible D gene TRBD1, 6 bases. The CDR3 extends over 16 amino acids. V lost 4 bases and J lost 3, with 19 bases in between. Germline CDR1 is MDHEN and CDR2 is SYDVKM. CDR3 protein: CASSSPDRIARYEQYF. In nucleotides, the CDR3 is TGTGCCAGCAGTTCCCCCGACAGGATAGCCCGCTACGAGCAGTACTTC.

There are many counts of this clonotype. The chain combines TRBV6-2 or TRBV6-3 with TRBJ2-7; 7 nucleotides match TRBD2. J gave up 3 bases and V 1 base, and 6 bases lay outside the gene matches. The CDR3 covers 15 residues. Germline assignment: CDR1 MNHEY and CDR2 SVGEGT. The CDR3 DNA reads TGTGCCAGCAGTTACTTATCGCTAGCGGACTACGAGCAGTACTTC. Translation: CASSYLSLADYEQYF.

This clonotype came up many times. This chain connects TRBV11-1 to TRBJ1-2; D perhaps matches TRBD1 (6 bases). Germline assignment: CDR1 SGHAT and CDR2 FQDESV (reference sequence). This CDR3 comprises 13 residues. The germline V and J ends were trimmed by 0 bases and 13 bases, with 15 bases remaining between them. CDR3 bases: TGTGCCAGCAGCTTAGCCGGCCAGGGGTTTTGCACCTTC. Translated, it gives CASSLAGQGFCTF.

There are many counts of this clonotype. Sequence at one end of the junction differs from germline and may be a read error. The V call is TRBV6-1, the J call TRBJ1-2, with unresolved D. The CDR3 consists of 12 residues. Germline CDR1 MNHNS, CDR2 SASEGT. The CDR3 DNA sequence: TGTGCCACCAGGAATCCTAACTATGGGTACACCTTC. It yields the protein CATRNPNYGYTF.

This clonotype was counted ten times or more. This sequence joins TRBV6-5 and TRBJ1-6, with D perhaps matching TRBD1 (5 bases). Germline V gene lookup returns CDR1 MNHEY and CDR2 SVGAGI. The germline V and J ends were trimmed by 2 bases and 9 bases, with 11 bases remaining between them. The CDR3 spans 14 residues. This CDR3 reads CASSYGDRGSPLHF. The CDR3 DNA sequence: TGTGCCAGCAGTTACGGAGATAGGGGTTCACCCCTCCACTTT.

In its sample, this clonotype was seen many times. The rearrangement links TRBV12-3 or TRBV12-4 to TRBJ1-1; tentatively, D is TRBD1 (5 bases). Trimming removed 7 bases from V and 2 bases from J, with 11 bases in between. This CDR3 contains 13 residues. CDR3 region: CASTREFNTEAFF. The CDR3 region has the DNA TGTGCCAGCACCAGGGAGTTCAACACTGAAGCTTTCTTT.

This clonotype was found many times. The chain is built from TRBV11-2 and TRBJ1-2; TRBD1 might be the D (5 bases). This CDR3 region has 13 residues. Trimming took off 3 bases at V and 4 bases at J, with 9 bases between the two ends. Germline V gene lookup returns CDR1 SGHAT and CDR2 FQNNGV. The DNA of the CDR3 is TGTGCCAGCAGCTTGGGGACGGTCTATGGCTACACCTTC. Translation gives CASSLGTVYGYTF.

This clonotype was picked up a small number of times. The chain has TRBV6-1 and TRBJ2-2; D is perhaps TRBD2 (7 bases). The CDR3 spans 14 residues. Trimming stripped 8 bases from V and 9 bases from J, with 19 bases between. The V gene's germline CDR1 is MNHNS and CDR2 SASEGT. The DNA for the CDR3 is TGTGCCAGCGGCGGGGGCAGTTTATCCAGGGAGCTGTTTTTT. This sequence encodes CASGGGSLSRELFF.

This chain uses TRBV5-1 with TRBJ2-7, with D perhaps matching TRBD1 or TRBD2 (5 bases each). This CDR3 comprises 15 residues. The V gene lost 4 bases and the J gene lost 3 bases, with 17 bases spanning the gap. The V gene's germline CDR1 is SGHRS and CDR2 YFSETQ. The chain's CDR3 is CASSGDPEPLYEQYF. In DNA form, the CDR3 reads TGCGCCAGCAGCGGGGACCCAGAGCCCCTCTACGAGCAGTACTTC.

This clonotype occurred many times. Here the CDR3 DNA reads TGTGCCAGCAGTCAACAGGGGGGGCCCTCCTACGAGCAGTACTTC. It codes for CASSQQGGPSYEQYF. The chain joins TRBV27 to TRBJ2-7; weak D call: TRBD1 (8 bases). The ends were cut back, 5 bases at V and 0 bases at J, with 14 bases in the middle. In germline, CDR1 is MNHEY, CDR2 SMNVEV (reference sequence). The CDR3 length is 15 residues.

This clonotype was recorded a few times. J is TRBJ2-5 and V is TRBV30; no clear D. In germline, CDR1 is GTSNPN, CDR2 SVGIG (reference sequence). The V end lost 4 bases, the J end lost 3 bases, and 12 bases lay between the germline ends. The length of the CDR3 is 13 residues. CDR3 protein: CAWKVWAEETQYF. The DNA for the CDR3 is TGTGCCTGGAAGGTCTGGGCAGAAGAGACCCAGTACTTC.